This TCR beta chain appears in the sequencing data of a study of T-cell reconstitution after alpha-beta-depleted transplantation in children. CDR1 and CDR2 (germline): MNHEY, SMNVEV (reference sequence). CDR3 length: 15 residues. J was trimmed by 4 bases and V by 2 bases; bases with no gene match: 7. As it was prepared, the TCRbeta library received unique molecular identifiers. TCRdb called the PCR reads again in MiXCR, with one record for every CDR3 protein. Found here are about a million distinct CDR3 sequences, roughly 31% of them singletons; the top ten hold more than 25%. As regards this clonotype: Its antigen is unknown.

Study-level findings and limits: From newly produced T cells came most of the T-cell counts and diversity one year after transplant.

The specimen was PBMCs, mostly from graft donor cells, collected 360 days after TCRalphabeta/CD19-depleted stem cell transplant. The clonotype comes from a boy less than two years old who had a stem cell transplant for SCID, so the T cells may come from the graft donor. The chain uses TRBV27 and TRBJ1-1, with 7 positions matching TRBD1. DNA of the CDR3: TGTGCCAGCAGTTTACTTCCAGGGGGGAGCACTGAAGCTTTCTTT. This codes for CASSLLPGGSTEAFF.